This TCR beta chain is drawn from a study of blood T cell repertoires in COVID-19. Sequencing used immunoSEQ multiplex PCR; TCRdb keeps in-frame clones, though not all of them. The data contain about 170,000 clones, roughly 86% of them singletons. There are 14 residues in the CDR3. Between the trimmed V and J ends, which lost 9 bases and 3 bases, there was a span of 18 bases. Per the germline V gene, CDR1 is SGHTA and CDR2 is FQGNSA. The chain recombines TRBV7-2 with TRBJ2-7, with D possibly TRBD2 on 7 matching bases. The receptor comes from a man aged 35 to 55 who had recovered from COVID-19. Sample: peripheral blood. The CDR3 coding sequence is TGTGCCAGTAGAGGGGGGAGGGTAAACTACGAGCAGTACTTC. This encodes CASRGGRVNYEQYF.